This T cell receptor beta chain emerged from a study of regulatory T cells in long-lasting Graves disease (dated by TCRdb to the early 2020s). Notes on the research overall: Persistent Graves' disease meant more than 5 years of antithyroid drug treatment with TSH receptor autoantibodies that stayed positive. Persistent Graves' disease patients were compared with newly diagnosed Graves' disease patients by peripheral blood TCR sequencing and RNA sequencing. The study was conducted in China and was registered as a clinical trial. A total of roughly 35 samples underwent TCR sequencing: around 13 from persistent and about 20 from newly diagnosed Graves' disease patients. Persistent Graves' disease patients in the clinical cohort had taken antithyroid drugs for approximately 9.5 years on average. Study-level results and caveats: The study examined only peripheral blood because the primary lesion, thyroid tissue, could not be accessed. As a limitation, the authors acknowledged that the small sample size may reduce accuracy. Persistent Graves' disease patients showed lower TCR Shannon entropy and fewer highly expanded clones than newly diagnosed patients, suggesting clonal expansion. Persistent disease showed preferential use of TRBV28, TRBJ1-2 and TRBJ2-5, whereas newly diagnosed disease favored TRBV20-1 and TRBJ2-1. Patients with persistent disease shared more public clonotypes (about 2,700) than newly diagnosed patients did (around 980). Sequencing and analysis were restricted to the TCR beta chain.

As for this clonotype: Its cognate antigen has yet to be identified. Per-nucleotide qualities are absent, and no much larger clonotype sits a single base away.

This sample's time point label indicates: persistent/refractory GD, antithyroid drugs over 5 years with positive TRAb. For both TCR sequencing and RNA sequencing, RNA was extracted from PBMCs using TRIzol. The diagnosis of Graves' disease followed American Thyroid Association guidelines. Recruitment of patients was carried out at an endocrinology department in Xi'an, China. Each patient gave roughly 8.4 milliliters of peripheral blood, collected in an EDTA anticoagulant tube. Ficoll Paque Plus density gradient separation was used to isolate PBMCs, and no further T cell sorting was performed. An Agilent 2100 Bioanalyzer and agarose gel were used to assess RNA quality, and a NanoDrop 2000 was used to measure RNA concentration. The method was multiplex PCR. Sequencing used an Illumina HiSeq 4000. To build TCR beta libraries, CDR3 regions were amplified by Arm-PCR using iRepertoire HTBI primers. Before sequencing, the PCR products went through gel purification. In the source study's methods: A total of fewer than 70 TRBV and 14 TRBJ segments were identified across samples and were used for gene usage analysis of CDR3 amino acid clonotypes. Filtered high-quality paired reads were merged into contigs using COPE and FqMerger. BLAST was used to align contigs to the IMGT TRBV, TRBD and TRBJ reference genes, and CDR3 was defined following IMGT. Clonotypes above 0.1% frequency were classified as highly expanded clones. Shannon entropy was used to measure repertoire diversity, and the Gini coefficient was used to measure V-J evenness. A clonotype found in more than one individual was treated as public. Clones were called with MiXCR by TCRdb after fastp trimmed the public reads at Q25, and only in-frame beta chains were retained. Each entry is one CDR3 protein sequence, shown with its most common DNA and genes. Here the V and J calls rest on TCRdb's processing, not on the authors' analysis. Here the sample has 700,000 or so distinct CDR3 sequences; around 32% occur a single time. 40% to 50% of the sample is in the top ten clones.

The germline V gene (reference sequence) provides CDR1 SEHNR and CDR2 FQNEAQ. The cysteine opens and the phenylalanine closes a CDR3 of 14 amino acids. CDR3 DNA is the only sequence kept; it has 42 bases, read in frame from the first base. Trimming accounts for 0 bases at V and 5 bases at J, while the number of junction bases matched to no gene is 1. The clonotype comes from a female donor with Graves disease. The chain joins TRBV7-9 to TRBJ1-5; 7 of the junction bases match TRBD1. The input for sequencing was peripheral blood mononuclear cells (PBMCs), taken when the disease was refractory, from a patient treated with antithyroid drugs. The DNA sequence is given as TGTGCCAGCAGCTTAGCAGGGGGCCATCAGCCCCAGCATTTT. The resulting protein is CASSLAGGHQPQHF.